The rows below give T cell receptor beta chains drawn from one sample of a study of T cell responses to AZD1222 COVID-19 vaccine. Produced via immunoSEQ multiplex PCR; TCRdb's table is partial and in-frame only. The sample yields over 120,000 clones, roughly nine tenths seen once. The specimen was peripheral blood, collected on day 0 of AZD1222 vaccination. The receptor source for this set is an adult in good health. Both conserved end residues are part of each CDR3. Each record gives: D gene, clone size, J gene, V gene, CDR3 DNA, CDR3 protein. D genes are given only for firm matches. Only part of the rows carry a size: once, few, many, or a class if the clone is expanded.

D: TRBD2; size: .; J: TRBJ2-4; V: TRBV19; DNA: TGTGCCAGAGCCTGTGGAGCGGGGGGGATAGAAGCCAAAAACATTCAGTACTTC; CDR3: CARACGAGGIEAKNIQYF
D: .; size: .; J: TRBJ2-5; V: TRBV12-5; DNA: TGTGCTAGTGGTTCGGTGGGAGACGAGACCCAGTACTTC; CDR3: CASGSVGDETQYF
D: .; size: .; J: TRBJ1-4; V: TRBV12-3/TRBV12-4; DNA: TGTGCCAGCAGCAGGGGTAACGGTGAAAAACTGTTTTTT; CDR3: CASSRGNGEKLFF
D: TRBD1; size: once; J: TRBJ1-2; V: TRBV4-3; DNA: TGCGCCAGCAGCCTAGGGGGGACAGGGGTAGGCTACACCTTC; CDR3: CASSLGGTGVGYTF
D: .; size: .; J: TRBJ1-6; V: TRBV19; DNA: TGTGCCAGTACTTGGGACAACGGGAGGCTCGGTTCACCCCTCCACTTT; CDR3: CASTWDNGRLGSPLHF
D: .; size: .; J: TRBJ2-3; V: TRBV4-1; DNA: TGCGCCAGCAGCCAACTCGGACTCAGCACAGATACGCAGTATTTT; CDR3: CASSQLGLSTDTQYF
D: .; size: few; J: TRBJ1-2; V: TRBV7-9; DNA: TGTGCCAGCAGCCTGGGCGCGAACTATGGCTACACCTTC; CDR3: CASSLGANYGYTF
D: .; size: .; J: TRBJ1-1; V: TRBV11-2; DNA: TGTGCCAGCAGGGCCTGGGGGTCAGGTAACACTGAAGCTTTCTTT; CDR3: CASRAWGSGNTEAFF
D: TRBD1; size: .; J: TRBJ2-1; V: TRBV5-1; DNA: TGCGCCAGCAGCTTGGCCGGGACAGGGGGCGCCATTGCCCCCGGCAATGAGCAGTTCTTC; CDR3: CASSLAGTGGAIAPGNEQFF
D: TRBD1; size: .; J: TRBJ2-2; V: TRBV19; DNA: TGTGCCAGTAGGGCCCGGGACAGGGTCTCCGGGGAGCTGTTTTTT; CDR3: CASRARDRVSGELFF
D: .; size: .; J: TRBJ1-2; V: TRBV7-9; DNA: TGTGCCAGCAGCCCAGGGACGAACTATGGCTACACCTTC; CDR3: CASSPGTNYGYTF
D: TRBD1; size: .; J: TRBJ2-3; V: TRBV5-4; DNA: TGTGCCAGCAGCTTCGAGACAGGGGATACGCAGTATTTT; CDR3: CASSFETGDTQYF
D: .; size: .; J: TRBJ2-3; V: TRBV14; DNA: TGTGCCAGCAGCCTTTTTACACCCCCAGATACGCAGTATTTT; CDR3: CASSLFTPPDTQYF
D: TRBD1; size: .; J: TRBJ1-6; V: TRBV6-1; DNA: TGTGCCAGCAGTGAAGGGGGGACAGGGGGTTCACCCCTCCACTTT; CDR3: CASSEGGTGGSPLHF
D: TRBD1; size: once; J: TRBJ2-6; V: TRBV10-3; DNA: TGTGCCATCAGTTCAAGACAGGGGGCGCTTTCTGGGGCCAACGTCCTGACTTTC; CDR3: CAISSRQGALSGANVLTF
D: .; size: .; J: TRBJ1-1; V: TRBV3-1/TRBV3-2; DNA: TGTGCCAGCAGCGATAGGGGGGACACTGAAGCTTTCTTT; CDR3: CASSDRGDTEAFF
D: .; size: .; J: TRBJ1-1; V: TRBV19; DNA: TGTGCCAGTAGTAGAGACGGGTCCACTGAAGCTTTCTTT; CDR3: CASSRDGSTEAFF
D: .; size: .; J: TRBJ1-5; V: TRBV6-5; DNA: TGTGCCAGCAGTTACTCGGGGCTTAGCAATCAGCCCCAGCATTTT; CDR3: CASSYSGLSNQPQHF
D: TRBD1; size: .; J: TRBJ1-1; V: TRBV10-2; DNA: TGCGCCAGCAGTGAGTCGACGGGGAAACAGGGGCCCACTGAAGCTTTCTTT; CDR3: CASSESTGKQGPTEAFF
D: .; size: .; J: TRBJ1-2; V: TRBV6-2/TRBV6-3; DNA: TGTGCCAGCAGTTCCACGGGGGCGACCTATGGCTACACCTTC; CDR3: CASSSTGATYGYTF
D: TRBD2; size: .; J: TRBJ2-3; V: TRBV19; DNA: TGTGCCAGTAGACCCGATTCTAGCGGGGGCACAGATACGCAGTATTTT; CDR3: CASRPDSSGGTDTQYF
D: .; size: .; J: TRBJ1-4; V: TRBV4-3; DNA: TGCGCCAGCAGCCAAATCTGGGGCGACAGTGGTGAAAAACTGTTTTTT; CDR3: CASSQIWGDSGEKLFF
D: .; size: .; J: TRBJ2-5; V: TRBV7-8; DNA: TGTGCCAGCAGCTCAGTCGGGGCCGGGGGCCGTACTCAAGAGACCCAGTACTTC; CDR3: CASSSVGAGGRTQETQYF
D: .; size: .; J: TRBJ2-1; V: TRBV11-3; DNA: TGTGCCAGCAGCTTAATTCCAGGGGCCTACAATGAGCAGTTCTTC; CDR3: CASSLIPGAYNEQFF
D: .; size: .; J: TRBJ1-1; V: TRBV7-2; DNA: TGTGCCAGCAGCTTAGATCAGGTGAACACTGAAGCTTTCTTT; CDR3: CASSLDQVNTEAFF
D: TRBD1; size: .; J: TRBJ1-6; V: TRBV5-1; DNA: TGCGCCAGCAGCGCGCGGGGGGACAGCTATGGACCCCTCCACTTT; CDR3: CASSARGDSYGPLHF
D: TRBD1; size: .; J: TRBJ1-1; V: TRBV11-2; DNA: TGTGCCACGGAAACAGGGGTGGGGGCTTTCTTT; CDR3: CATETGVGAFF
D: .; size: .; J: TRBJ2-7; V: TRBV5-4; DNA: TGTGCCAGCAGCTTGGACCCAAGGAGCGCCTACGAGCAGTACTTC; CDR3: CASSLDPRSAYEQYF
D: .; size: .; J: TRBJ2-7; V: TRBV11-2; DNA: TGTGCCAGCAGCTTAGACCAGCCCTACGAGCAGTACTTC; CDR3: CASSLDQPYEQYF